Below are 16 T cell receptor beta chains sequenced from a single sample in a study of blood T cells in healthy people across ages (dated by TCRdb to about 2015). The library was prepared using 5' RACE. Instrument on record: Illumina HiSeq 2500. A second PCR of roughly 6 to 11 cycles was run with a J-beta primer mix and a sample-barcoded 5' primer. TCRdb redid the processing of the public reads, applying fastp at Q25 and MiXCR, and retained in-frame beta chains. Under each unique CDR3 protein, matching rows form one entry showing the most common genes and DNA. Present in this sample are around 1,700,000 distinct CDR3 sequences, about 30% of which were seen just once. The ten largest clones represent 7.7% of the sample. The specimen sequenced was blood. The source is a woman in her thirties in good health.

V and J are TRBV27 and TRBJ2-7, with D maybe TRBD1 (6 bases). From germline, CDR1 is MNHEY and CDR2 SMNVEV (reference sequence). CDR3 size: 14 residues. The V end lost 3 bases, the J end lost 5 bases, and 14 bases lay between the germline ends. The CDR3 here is CASSFRGLGNEQYF. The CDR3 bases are TGTGCCAGCAGTTTCAGGGGTCTGGGGAACGAGCAGTACTTC.

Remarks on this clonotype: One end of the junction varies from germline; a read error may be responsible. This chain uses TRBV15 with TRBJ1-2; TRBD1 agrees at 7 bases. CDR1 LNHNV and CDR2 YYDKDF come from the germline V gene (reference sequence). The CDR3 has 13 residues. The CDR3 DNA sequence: TGTGCCACCATCAGAGCGGGACAGTATGGCTACACCTTC. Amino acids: CATIRAGQYGYTF.

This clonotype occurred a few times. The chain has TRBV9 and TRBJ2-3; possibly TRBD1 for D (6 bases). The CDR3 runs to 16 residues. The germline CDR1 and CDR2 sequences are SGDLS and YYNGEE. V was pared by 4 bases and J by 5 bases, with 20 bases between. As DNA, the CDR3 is TGTGCCAGCAGCCAATGGACCTCTCGAGGGGGAGATACGCAGTATTTT. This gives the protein CASSQWTSRGGDTQYF.

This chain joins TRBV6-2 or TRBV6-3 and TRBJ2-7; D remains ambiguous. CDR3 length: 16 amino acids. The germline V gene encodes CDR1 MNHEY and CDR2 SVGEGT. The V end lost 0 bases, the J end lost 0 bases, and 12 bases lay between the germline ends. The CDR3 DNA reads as TGTGCCAGCAGTTACTCGAGGAGACTGAGCTCCTACGAGCAGTACTTC. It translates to CASSYSRRLSSYEQYF.

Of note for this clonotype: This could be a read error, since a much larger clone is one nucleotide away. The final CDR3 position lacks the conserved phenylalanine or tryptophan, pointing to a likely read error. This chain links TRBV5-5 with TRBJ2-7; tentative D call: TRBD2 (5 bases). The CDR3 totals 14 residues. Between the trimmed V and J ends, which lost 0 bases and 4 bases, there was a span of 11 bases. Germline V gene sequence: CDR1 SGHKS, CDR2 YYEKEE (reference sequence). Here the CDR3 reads CASSLEDLAYEQYL. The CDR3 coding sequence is TGTGCCAGCAGCTTGGAGGATCTAGCTTACGAGCAGTACCTC.

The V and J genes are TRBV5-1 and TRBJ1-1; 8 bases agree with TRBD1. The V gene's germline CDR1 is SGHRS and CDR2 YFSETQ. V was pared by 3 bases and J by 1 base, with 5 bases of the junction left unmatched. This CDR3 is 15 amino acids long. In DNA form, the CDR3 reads TGCGCCAGCAGCTCGGGACAGGCCCGGAACACTGAAGCTTTCTTT. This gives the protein CASSSGQARNTEAFF. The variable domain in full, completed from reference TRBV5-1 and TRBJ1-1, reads KAGVTQTPRYLIKTRGQQVTLSCSPISGHRSVSWYQQTPGQGLQFLFEYFSETQRNKGNFPGRFSGRQFSNSRSEMNVSTLELGDSALYLCASSSGQARNTEAFFGQGTRLTVV.

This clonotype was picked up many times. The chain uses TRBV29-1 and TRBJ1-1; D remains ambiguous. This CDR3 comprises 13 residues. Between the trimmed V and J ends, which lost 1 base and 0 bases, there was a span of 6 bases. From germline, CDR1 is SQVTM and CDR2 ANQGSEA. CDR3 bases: TGCAGCGTTGAAGGCCAGATGAACACTGAAGCTTTCTTT. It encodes CSVEGQMNTEAFF.

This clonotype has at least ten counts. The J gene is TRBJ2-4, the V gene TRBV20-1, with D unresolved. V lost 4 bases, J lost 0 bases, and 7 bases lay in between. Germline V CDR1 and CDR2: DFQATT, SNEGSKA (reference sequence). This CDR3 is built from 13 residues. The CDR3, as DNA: TGCAGTGCTAAACCCCTAGCCAAAAACATTCAGTACTTC. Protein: CSAKPLAKNIQYF.

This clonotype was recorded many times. The CDR3 here is CASGRGSFNYGYTF. CDR3 in DNA: TGTGCCAGCGGCCGGGGATCGTTTAACTATGGCTACACCTTC. V is TRBV12-3 or TRBV12-4 and J is TRBJ1-2; D is unclear. This CDR3 contains 14 residues. Trimming left V 8 bases short and J 1 base short, with 14 bases between.

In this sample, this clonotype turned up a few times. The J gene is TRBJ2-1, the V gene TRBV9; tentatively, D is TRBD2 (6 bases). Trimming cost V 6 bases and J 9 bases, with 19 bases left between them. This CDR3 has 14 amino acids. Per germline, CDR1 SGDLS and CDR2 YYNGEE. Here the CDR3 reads CASTTFSTSPEQFF. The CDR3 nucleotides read TGTGCCAGCACCACCTTCTCGACTAGTCCTGAGCAGTTCTTC.

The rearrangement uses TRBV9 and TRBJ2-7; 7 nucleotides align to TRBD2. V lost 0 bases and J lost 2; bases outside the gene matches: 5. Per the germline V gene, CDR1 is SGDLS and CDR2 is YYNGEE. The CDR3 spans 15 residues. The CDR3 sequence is CASSVGEGSAYEQYF. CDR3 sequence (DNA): TGTGCCAGCAGCGTAGGGGAGGGCAGCGCCTACGAGCAGTACTTC.

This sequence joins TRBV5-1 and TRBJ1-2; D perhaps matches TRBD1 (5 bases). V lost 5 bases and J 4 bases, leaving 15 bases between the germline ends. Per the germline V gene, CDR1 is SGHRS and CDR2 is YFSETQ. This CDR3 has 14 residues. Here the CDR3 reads CASRPGCRSYGYTF. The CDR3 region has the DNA TGCGCCAGCAGGCCAGGGTGCAGGTCCTATGGCTACACCTTC.

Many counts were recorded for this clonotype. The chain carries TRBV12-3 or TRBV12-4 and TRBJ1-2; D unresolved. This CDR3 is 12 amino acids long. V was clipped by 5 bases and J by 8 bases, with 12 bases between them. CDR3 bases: TGTGCCAGCAGTCCCGGACTCGGCGGCTACACCTTC. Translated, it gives CASSPGLGGYTF.

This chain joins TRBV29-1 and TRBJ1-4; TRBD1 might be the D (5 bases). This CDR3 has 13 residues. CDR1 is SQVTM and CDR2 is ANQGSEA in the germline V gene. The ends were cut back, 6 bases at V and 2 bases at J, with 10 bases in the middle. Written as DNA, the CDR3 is TGCAGCGTGGACCGGGACACTAATGAAAAACTGTTTTTT. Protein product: CSVDRDTNEKLFF. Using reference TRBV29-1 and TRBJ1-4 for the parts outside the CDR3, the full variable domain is SAVISQKPSRDICQRGTSLTIQCQVDSQVTMMFWYRQQPGQSLTLIATANQGSEATYESGFVIDKFPISRPNLTFSTLTVSNMSPEDSSIYLCSVDRDTNEKLFFGSGTQLSVL.

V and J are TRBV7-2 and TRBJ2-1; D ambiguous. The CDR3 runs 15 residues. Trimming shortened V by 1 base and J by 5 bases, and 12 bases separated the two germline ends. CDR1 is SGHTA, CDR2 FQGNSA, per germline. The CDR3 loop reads CASSLGGVGDNEQFF. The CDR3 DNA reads TGTGCCAGCAGCTTAGGAGGTGTGGGTGACAATGAGCAGTTCTTC.

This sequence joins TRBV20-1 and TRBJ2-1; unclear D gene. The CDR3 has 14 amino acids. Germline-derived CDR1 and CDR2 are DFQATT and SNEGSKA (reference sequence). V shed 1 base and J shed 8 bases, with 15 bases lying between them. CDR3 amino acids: CSARGPRSNDEQFF. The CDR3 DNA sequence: TGCAGTGCTAGAGGACCCCGAAGCAACGATGAGCAGTTCTTC.